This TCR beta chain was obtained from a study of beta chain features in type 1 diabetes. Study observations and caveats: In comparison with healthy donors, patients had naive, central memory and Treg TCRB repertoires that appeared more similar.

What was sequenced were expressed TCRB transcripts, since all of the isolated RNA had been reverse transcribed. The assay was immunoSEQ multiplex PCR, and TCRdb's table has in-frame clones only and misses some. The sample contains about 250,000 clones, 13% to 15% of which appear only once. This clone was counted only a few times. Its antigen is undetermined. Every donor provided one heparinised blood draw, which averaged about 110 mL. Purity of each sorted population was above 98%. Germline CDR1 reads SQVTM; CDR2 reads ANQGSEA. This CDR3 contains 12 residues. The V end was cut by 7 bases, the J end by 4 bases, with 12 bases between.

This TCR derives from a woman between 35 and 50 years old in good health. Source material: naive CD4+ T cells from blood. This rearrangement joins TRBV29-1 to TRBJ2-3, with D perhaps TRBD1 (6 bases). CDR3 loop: CSANRVPDTQYF. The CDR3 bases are TGCAGCGCAAACAGGGTACCAGATACGCAGTATTTT.